This entry concerns a single T cell receptor (beta chain). The entry originates in a study of shared clonotypes between healthy human individuals. Germline CDR1 and CDR2: MNHGY and SVAAGI. The CDR3 has 13 amino acids. V was pared by 9 bases and J by 3 bases, with 4 bases of the junction left unmatched. Assay: immunoSEQ multiplex PCR; the TCRdb copy retains only in-frame clones and omits some. The sample includes hundreds of thousands of clones, 95% to 98% of them seen just once. Naive CD8 cells were CD45RO-negative, positively selected for CCR7, excluding terminally differentiated effector memory CD45RA+ cells.

The J gene is TRBJ2-7, the V gene TRBV6-9, with 11 bases that match TRBD2. Material for sequencing was naive CD8+ T cells sorted from blood. The sequence derives from a man aged 25-40 years in good health. DNA for the CDR3: TGTGCCAGTCTAGCGGGAGGCCGCTACGAGCAGTACTTC. It yields the protein CASLAGGRYEQYF.